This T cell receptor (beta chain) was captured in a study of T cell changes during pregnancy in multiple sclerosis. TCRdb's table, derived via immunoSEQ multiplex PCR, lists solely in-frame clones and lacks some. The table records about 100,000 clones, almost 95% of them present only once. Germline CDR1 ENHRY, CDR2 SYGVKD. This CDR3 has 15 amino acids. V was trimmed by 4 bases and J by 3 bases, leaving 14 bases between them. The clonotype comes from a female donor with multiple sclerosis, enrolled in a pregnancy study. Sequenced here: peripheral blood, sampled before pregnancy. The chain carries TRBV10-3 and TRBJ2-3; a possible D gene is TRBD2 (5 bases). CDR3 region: CAISAGGRGTDTQYF. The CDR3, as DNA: TGTGCCATCAGTGCGGGCGGAAGAGGGACAGATACGCAGTATTTT.